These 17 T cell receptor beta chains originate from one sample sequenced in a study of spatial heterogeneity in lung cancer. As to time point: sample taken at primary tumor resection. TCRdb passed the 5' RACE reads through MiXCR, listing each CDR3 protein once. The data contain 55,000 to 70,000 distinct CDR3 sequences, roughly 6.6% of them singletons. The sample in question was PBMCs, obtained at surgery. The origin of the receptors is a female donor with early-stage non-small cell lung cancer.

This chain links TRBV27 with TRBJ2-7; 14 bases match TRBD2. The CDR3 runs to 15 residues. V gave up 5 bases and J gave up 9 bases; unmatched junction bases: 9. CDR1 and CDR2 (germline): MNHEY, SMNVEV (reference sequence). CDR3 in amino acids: CASSTTGTSGGGQYF. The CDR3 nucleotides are TGTGCCAGCAGTACAACCGGGACTAGCGGGGGCGGGCAGTACTTC.

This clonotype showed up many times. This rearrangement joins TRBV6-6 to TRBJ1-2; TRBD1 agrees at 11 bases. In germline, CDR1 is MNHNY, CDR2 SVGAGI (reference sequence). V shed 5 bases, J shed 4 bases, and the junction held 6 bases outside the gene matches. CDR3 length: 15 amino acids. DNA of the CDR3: TGTGCCAGCAGTGGACAGGGGGCTTTGGGCTATGGCTACACCTTC. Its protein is CASSGQGALGYGYTF.

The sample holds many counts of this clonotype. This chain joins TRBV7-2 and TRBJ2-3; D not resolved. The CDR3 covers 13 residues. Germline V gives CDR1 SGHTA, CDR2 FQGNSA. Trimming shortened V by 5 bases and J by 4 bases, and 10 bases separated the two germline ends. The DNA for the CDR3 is TGTGCCAGCAGCCCCCGGGCCCCAGATACGCAGTATTTT. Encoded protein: CASSPRAPDTQYF. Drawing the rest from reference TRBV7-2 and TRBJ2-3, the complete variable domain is GAGVSQSPSNKVTEKGKDVELRCDPISGHTALYWYRQSLGQGLEFLIYFQGNSAPDKSGLPSDRFSAERTGGSVSTLTIQRTQQEDSAVYLCASSPRAPDTQYFGPGTRLTVL.

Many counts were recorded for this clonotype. CDR3 residues: CASSHPRGGRDTQYF. CDR3 coding DNA: TGCGCCAGCAGCCACCCCCGGGGGGGCCGGGATACGCAGTATTTT. This chain connects TRBV5-1 to TRBJ2-3, with 8 bases lining up with TRBD2. J gave up 6 bases and V 4 bases, and 10 bases lay outside the gene matches. CDR3 size: 15 residues. CDR1 SGHRS and CDR2 YFSETQ come from the germline V gene.

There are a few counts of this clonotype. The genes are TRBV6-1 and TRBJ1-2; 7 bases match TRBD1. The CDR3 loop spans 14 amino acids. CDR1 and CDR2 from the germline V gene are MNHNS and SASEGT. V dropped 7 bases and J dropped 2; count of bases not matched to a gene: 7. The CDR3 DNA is TGTGCCAGCACCCGGCAGGGGGGGAACTATGGCTACACCTTC. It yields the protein CASTRQGGNYGYTF.

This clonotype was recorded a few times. For the CDR3, the DNA is TGTGCCAGCAGCCCCAGGCTAGCGGGAGCCGAGCAGTACTTC. It codes for CASSPRLAGAEQYF. The gene calls are TRBV14 and TRBJ2-7, with TRBD2 identical over 10 bases. The CDR3 is made up of 14 amino acids. Per the germline V gene, CDR1 is SGHDN and CDR2 is FVKESK. Trimming at V came to 4 bases and at J to 6 bases, leaving 6 bases not matched to a gene. Filled out from reference TRBV14 and TRBJ2-7, the complete variable domain reads EAGVTQFPSHSVIEKGQTVTLRCDPISGHDNLYWYRRVMGKEIKFLLHFVKESKQDESGMPNNRFLAERTGGTYSTLKVQPAELEDSGVYFCASSPRLAGAEQYFGPGTRLTVT.

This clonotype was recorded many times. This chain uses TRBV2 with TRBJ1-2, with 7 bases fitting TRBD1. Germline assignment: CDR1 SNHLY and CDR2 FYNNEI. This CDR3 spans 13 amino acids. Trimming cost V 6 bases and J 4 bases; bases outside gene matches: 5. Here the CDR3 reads CASRGQLTYGYTF. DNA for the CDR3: TGTGCCAGCAGGGGACAGCTTACCTATGGCTACACCTTC.

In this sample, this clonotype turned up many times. The CDR3 is CASSPHGEKLFF. The CDR3 nucleotides are TGTGCCAGCAGCCCCCATGGGGAAAAACTGTTTTTT. The V call is TRBV7-9, the J call TRBJ1-4; D unresolved. This CDR3 region has 12 residues. Germline V gene sequence: CDR1 SEHNR, CDR2 FQNEAQ (reference sequence). Trimming left V 5 bases short and J 8 bases short, with 9 bases between.

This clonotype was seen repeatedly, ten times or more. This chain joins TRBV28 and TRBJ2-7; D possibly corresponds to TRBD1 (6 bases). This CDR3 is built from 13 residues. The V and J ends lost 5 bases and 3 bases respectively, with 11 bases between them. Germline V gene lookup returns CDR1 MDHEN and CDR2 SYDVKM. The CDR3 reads CASSLIQGYEQYF. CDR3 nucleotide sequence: TGTGCCAGCAGTCTTATACAGGGCTACGAGCAGTACTTC.

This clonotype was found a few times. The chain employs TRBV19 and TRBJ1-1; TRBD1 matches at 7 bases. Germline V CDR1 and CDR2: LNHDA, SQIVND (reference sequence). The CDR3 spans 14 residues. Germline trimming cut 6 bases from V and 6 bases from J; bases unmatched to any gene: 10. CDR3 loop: CASRMGQLLAEAFF. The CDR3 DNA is TGTGCCAGTAGGATGGGACAGTTGCTAGCTGAAGCTTTCTTT.

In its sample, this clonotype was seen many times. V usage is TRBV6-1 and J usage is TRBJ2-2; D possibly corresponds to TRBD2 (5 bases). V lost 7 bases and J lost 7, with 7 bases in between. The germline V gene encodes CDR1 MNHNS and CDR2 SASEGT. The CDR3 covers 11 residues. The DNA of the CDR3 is TGTGCCAGCAAGGACTTCGGGGAGCTGTTTTTT. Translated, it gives CASKDFGELFF.

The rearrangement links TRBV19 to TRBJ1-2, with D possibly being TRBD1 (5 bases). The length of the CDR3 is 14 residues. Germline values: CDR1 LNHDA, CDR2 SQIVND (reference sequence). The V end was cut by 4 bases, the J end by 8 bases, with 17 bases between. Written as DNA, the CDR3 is TGTGCCAGTAGTAGGGCCGAGACCGAGGGGGGCTACACCTTC. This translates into CASSRAETEGGYTF.

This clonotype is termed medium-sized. This CDR3 is CASSLANGGAVNEQFF. Here the CDR3 DNA reads TGTGCCAGCAGCTTAGCTAATGGGGGGGCCGTCAATGAGCAGTTCTTC. The chain recombines TRBV11-2 with TRBJ2-1; possible D gene TRBD2, 7 bases. CDR1 and CDR2 (germline): SGHAT, FQNNGV. This CDR3 has 16 residues. Deletions cut 1 base from V and 6 bases from J, with 16 bases between.

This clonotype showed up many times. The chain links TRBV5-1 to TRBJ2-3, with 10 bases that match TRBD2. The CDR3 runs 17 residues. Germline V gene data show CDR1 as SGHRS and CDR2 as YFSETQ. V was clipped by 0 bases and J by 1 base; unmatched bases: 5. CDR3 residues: CASSLDAGTSGTDTQYF. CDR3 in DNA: TGCGCCAGCAGCTTGGACGCCGGGACTAGCGGCACAGATACGCAGTATTTT.

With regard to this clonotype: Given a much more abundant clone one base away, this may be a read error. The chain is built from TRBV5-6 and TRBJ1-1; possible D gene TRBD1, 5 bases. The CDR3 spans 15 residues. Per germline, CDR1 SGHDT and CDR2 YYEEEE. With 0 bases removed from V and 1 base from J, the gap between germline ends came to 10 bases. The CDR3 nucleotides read TGTGCCAGCAGCTTGGCCATGACAGAGAACACTGAAGCTTTCTTT. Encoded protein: CASSLAMTENTEAFF.

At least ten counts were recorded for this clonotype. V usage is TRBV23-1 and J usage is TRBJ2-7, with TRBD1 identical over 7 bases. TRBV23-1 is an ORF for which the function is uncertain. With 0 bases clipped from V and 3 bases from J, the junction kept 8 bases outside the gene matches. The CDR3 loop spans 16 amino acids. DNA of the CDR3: TGCGCCAGCAGTCAATCCCCGGGACAGAGGAACTACGAGCAGTACTTC. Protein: CASSQSPGQRNYEQYF.

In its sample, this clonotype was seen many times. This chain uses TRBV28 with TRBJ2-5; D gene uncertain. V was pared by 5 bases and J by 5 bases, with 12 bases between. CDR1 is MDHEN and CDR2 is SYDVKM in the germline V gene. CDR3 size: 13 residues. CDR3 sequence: CASSRFLGETQYF. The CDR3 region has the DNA TGTGCCAGCAGTCGTTTTCTGGGGGAGACCCAGTACTTC.